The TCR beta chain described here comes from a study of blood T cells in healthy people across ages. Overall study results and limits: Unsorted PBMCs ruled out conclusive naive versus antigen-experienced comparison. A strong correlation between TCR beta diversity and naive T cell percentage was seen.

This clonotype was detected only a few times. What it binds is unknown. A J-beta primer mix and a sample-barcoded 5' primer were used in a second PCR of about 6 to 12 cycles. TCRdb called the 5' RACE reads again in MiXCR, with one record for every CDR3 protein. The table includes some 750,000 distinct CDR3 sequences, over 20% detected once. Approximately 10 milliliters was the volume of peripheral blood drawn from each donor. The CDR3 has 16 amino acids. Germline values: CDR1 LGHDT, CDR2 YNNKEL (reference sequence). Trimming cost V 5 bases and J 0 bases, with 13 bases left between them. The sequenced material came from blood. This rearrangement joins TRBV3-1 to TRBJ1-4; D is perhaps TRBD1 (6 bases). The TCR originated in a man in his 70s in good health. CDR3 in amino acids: CASSLQGLATNEKLFF. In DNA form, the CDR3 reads TGTGCCAGCAGCTTACAGGGTCTCGCAACTAATGAAAAACTGTTTTTT.